The 5 T cell receptor beta chains reported below all come from one sample, sequenced in a study of patients and donors after allogeneic stem cell transplantation. TCRdb reanalysed the RT-PCR reads using MiXCR and keeps one entry per CDR3 protein. The sample includes 90,000 to 130,000 distinct CDR3 sequences, 35% of them seen just once. The sample consisted of blood, either unsorted or a sorted T cell fraction (not recorded which). The receptors derive from a human donor who was either an allogeneic HSCT recipient or a stem cell or donor lymphocyte infusion donor (not recorded which). It is not recorded whose cells these are; they may come from a transplant donor.

V usage is TRBV10-3 and J usage is TRBJ1-1; a possible D gene is TRBD1 (5 bases). The germline V gene encodes CDR1 ENHRY and CDR2 SYGVKD. The CDR3 has 12 amino acids. V was shortened by 9 bases and J by 1 base, with 9 bases between the two germline ends. CDR3 in amino acids: CAIGRGNTEAFF. The DNA of the CDR3 is TGTGCCATTGGGAGGGGGAACACTGAAGCTTTCTTT.

This clonotype was found many times. The genes are TRBV7-2 and TRBJ1-2; possibly TRBD1 for D (5 bases). Germline V lookup: CDR1 SGHTA, CDR2 FQGNSA. The CDR3 is made up of 17 amino acids. The germline V and J ends were trimmed by 2 bases and 0 bases, with 16 bases remaining between them. DNA of the CDR3: TGTGCCAGCAGCTTAAAGGGGCGGGCCTCAGCTAACTATGGCTACACCTTC. Residues: CASSLKGRASANYGYTF.

This chain uses TRBV6-5 with TRBJ2-1; weak D call: TRBD2 (6 bases). V dropped 6 bases and J dropped 4 bases, with 19 bases sitting between them. This CDR3 is built from 16 residues. The germline gives CDR1 MNHEY, CDR2 SVGAGI. The CDR3 DNA sequence: TGTGCCAGCAGCCCCCTAGGCGGAGGACTATACAATGAGCAGTTCTTC. Its protein product is CASSPLGGGLYNEQFF.

This clonotype was counted at least ten times. The chain has TRBV20-1 and TRBJ2-7; 13 nucleotides line up with TRBD2. V dropped 3 bases and J dropped 5; count of bases not matched to a gene: 4. This CDR3 has 14 amino acids. Germline V lookup: CDR1 DFQATT, CDR2 SNEGSKA (reference sequence). CDR3 bases: TGCAGTGCTAGTACTAGCGGGAGGGGCCACGAGCAGTACTTC. Amino acid sequence: CSASTSGRGHEQYF.

The rearrangement uses TRBV7-2 and TRBJ1-5, with D possibly being TRBD1 (6 bases). V lost 5 bases to trimming and J lost 3 bases, with 8 bases between them. Germline lookup yields CDR1 SGHTA and CDR2 FQGNSA. This CDR3 contains 13 residues. CDR3 coding DNA: TGTGCCAGCAGCCGGGACACCAATCAGCCCCAGCATTTT. Amino acid sequence: CASSRDTNQPQHF. Full variable domain (missing parts from reference TRBV7-2 and TRBJ1-5): GAGVSQSPSNKVTEKGKDVELRCDPISGHTALYWYRQSLGQGLEFLIYFQGNSAPDKSGLPSDRFSAERTGGSVSTLTIQRTQQEDSAVYLCASSRDTNQPQHFGDGTRLSIL.